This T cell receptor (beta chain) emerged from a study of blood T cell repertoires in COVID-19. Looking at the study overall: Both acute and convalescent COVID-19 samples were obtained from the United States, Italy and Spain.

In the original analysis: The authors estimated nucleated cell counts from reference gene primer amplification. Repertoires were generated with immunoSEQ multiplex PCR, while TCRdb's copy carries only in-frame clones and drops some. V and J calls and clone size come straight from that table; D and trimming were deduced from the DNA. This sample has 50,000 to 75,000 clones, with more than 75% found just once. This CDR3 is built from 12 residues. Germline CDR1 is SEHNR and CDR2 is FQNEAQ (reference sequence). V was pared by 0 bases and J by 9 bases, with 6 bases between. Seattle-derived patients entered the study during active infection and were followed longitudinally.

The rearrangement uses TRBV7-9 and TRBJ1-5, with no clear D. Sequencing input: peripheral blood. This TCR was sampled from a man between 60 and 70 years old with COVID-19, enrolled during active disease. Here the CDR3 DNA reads TGTGCCAGCAGCTTAGCGTTTAGGCCCCAGCATTTT. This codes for CASSLAFRPQHF.